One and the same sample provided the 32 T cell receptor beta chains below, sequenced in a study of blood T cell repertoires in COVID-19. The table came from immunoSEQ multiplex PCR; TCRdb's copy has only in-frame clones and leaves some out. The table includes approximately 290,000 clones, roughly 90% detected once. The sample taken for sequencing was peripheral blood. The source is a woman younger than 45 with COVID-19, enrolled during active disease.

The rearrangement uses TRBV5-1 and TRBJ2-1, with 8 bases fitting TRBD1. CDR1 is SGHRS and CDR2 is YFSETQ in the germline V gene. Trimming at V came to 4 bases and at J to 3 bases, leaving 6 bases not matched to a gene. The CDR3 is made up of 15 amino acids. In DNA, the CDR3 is TGCGCCAGCAGCCCGCAGGGGGCGGACTACAATGAGCAGTTCTTC. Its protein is CASSPQGADYNEQFF. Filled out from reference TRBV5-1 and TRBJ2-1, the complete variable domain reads KAGVTQTPRYLIKTRGQQVTLSCSPISGHRSVSWYQQTPGQGLQFLFEYFSETQRNKGNFPGRFSGRQFSNSRSEMNVSTLELGDSALYLCASSPQGADYNEQFFGPGTRLTVL.

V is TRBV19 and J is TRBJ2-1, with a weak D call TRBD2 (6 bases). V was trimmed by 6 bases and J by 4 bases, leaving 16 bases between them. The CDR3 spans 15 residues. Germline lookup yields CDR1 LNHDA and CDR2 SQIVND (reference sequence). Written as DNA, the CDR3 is TGTGCCAGTAGCCCCGAGGCGGGGCAGTACAATGAGCAGTTCTTC. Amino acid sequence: CASSPEAGQYNEQFF. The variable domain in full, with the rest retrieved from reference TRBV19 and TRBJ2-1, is DGGITQSPKYLFRKEGQNVTLSCEQNLNHDAMYWYRQDPGQGLRLIYYSQIVNDFQKGDIAEGYSVSREKKESFPLTVTSAQKNPTAFYLCASSPEAGQYNEQFFGPGTRLTVL.

The CDR3 sequence: CASSSSLPGQGYNEQFF. The CDR3 DNA sequence: TGTGCCAGCAGCTCCTCACTTCCGGGACAGGGGTACAATGAGCAGTTCTTC. The rearrangement joins TRBV7-2 to TRBJ2-1; 10 nucleotides line up with TRBD1. Germline V CDR1 and CDR2: SGHTA, FQGNSA. The V gene end was trimmed by 4 bases and the J gene end by 4 bases; junction bases not matched to a gene: 10. This CDR3 has 17 amino acids. Complete variable domain (other parts from reference TRBV7-2 and TRBJ2-1): GAGVSQSPSNKVTEKGKDVELRCDPISGHTALYWYRQSLGQGLEFLIYFQGNSAPDKSGLPSDRFSAERTGGSVSTLTIQRTQQEDSAVYLCASSSSLPGQGYNEQFFGPGTRLTVL.

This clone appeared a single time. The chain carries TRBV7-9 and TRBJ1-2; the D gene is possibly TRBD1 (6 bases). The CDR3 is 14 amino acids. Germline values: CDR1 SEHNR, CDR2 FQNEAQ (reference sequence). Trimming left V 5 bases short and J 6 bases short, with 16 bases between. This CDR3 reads CASSAYREVDGYTF. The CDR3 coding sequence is TGTGCCAGCAGCGCCTACAGGGAAGTCGATGGCTACACCTTC.

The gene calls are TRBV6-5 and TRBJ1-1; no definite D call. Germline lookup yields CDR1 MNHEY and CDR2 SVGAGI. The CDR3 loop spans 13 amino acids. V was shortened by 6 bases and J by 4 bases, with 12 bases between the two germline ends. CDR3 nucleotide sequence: TGTGCCAGCAGGAATGCAGAGCGCACTGAAGCTTTCTTT. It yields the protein CASRNAERTEAFF.

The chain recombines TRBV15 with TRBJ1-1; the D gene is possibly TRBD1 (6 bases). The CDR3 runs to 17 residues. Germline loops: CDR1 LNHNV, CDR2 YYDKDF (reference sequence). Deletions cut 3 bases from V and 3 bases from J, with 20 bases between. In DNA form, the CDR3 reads TGTGCCACCAGCAGCAGAAACCGGGACAAGTATCACACTGAAGCTTTCTTT. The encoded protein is CATSSRNRDKYHTEAFF.

CDR3 nucleotides: TGTGCCAGCAGCCCCCAGGCTGGCCCGGGAGACATTCAGTACTTC. Translated, it gives CASSPQAGPGDIQYF. The chain joins TRBV11-2 to TRBJ2-4, with D possibly matching TRBD2 (6 bases). V gave up 5 bases and J gave up 8 bases, with 19 bases separating them. Germline lookup yields CDR1 SGHAT and CDR2 FQNNGV. The length of the CDR3 is 15 residues.

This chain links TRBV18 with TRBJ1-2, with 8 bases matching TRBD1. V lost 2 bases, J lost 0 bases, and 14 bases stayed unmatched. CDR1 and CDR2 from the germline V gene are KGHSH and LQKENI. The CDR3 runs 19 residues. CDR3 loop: CASSPSSLDRELANYGYTF. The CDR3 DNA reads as TGTGCCAGCTCACCAAGCTCCTTGGACAGGGAATTAGCTAACTATGGCTACACCTTC.

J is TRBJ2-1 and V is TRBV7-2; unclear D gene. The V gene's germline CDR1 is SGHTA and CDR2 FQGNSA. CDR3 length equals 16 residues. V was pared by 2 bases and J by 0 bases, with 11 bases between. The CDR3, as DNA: TGTGCCAGCAGCTTAAGCTGGCGGCCCTCCTACAATGAGCAGTTCTTC. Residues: CASSLSWRPSYNEQFF.

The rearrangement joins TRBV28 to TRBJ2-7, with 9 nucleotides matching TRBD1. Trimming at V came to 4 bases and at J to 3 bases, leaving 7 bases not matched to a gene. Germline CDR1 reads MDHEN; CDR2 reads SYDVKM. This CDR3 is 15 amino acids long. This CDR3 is CASSSPGQGNYEQYF. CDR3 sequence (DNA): TGTGCCAGCAGTTCGCCGGGACAGGGCAACTACGAGCAGTACTTC.

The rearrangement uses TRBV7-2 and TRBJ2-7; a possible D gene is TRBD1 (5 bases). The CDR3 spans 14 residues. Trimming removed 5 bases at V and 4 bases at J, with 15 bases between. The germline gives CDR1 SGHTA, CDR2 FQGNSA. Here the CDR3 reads CASSLSWGPYEQYF. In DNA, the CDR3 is TGTGCCAGCAGCCTTAGCTGGGGCCCTTACGAGCAGTACTTC.

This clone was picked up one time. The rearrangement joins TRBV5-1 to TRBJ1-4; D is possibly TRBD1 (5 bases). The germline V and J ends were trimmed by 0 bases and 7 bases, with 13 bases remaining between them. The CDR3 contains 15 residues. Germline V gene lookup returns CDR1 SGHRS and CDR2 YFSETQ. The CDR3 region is CASSLARRGGEKLFF. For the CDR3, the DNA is TGCGCCAGCAGCTTGGCCCGGCGGGGGGGTGAAAAACTGTTTTTT.

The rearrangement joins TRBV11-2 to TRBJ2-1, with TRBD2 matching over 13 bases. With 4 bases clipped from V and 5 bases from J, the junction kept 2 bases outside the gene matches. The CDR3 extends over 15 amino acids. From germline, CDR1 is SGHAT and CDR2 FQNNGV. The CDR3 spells CASSWTSGGNNEQFF. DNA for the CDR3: TGTGCCAGCAGCTGGACTAGCGGGGGTAACAATGAGCAGTTCTTC.

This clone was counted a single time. The DNA for the CDR3 is TGTGCCAGCAGTGAAGGGGGGACAAGTAACACTGAAGCTTTCTTT. Its protein product is CASSEGGTSNTEAFF. The rearrangement uses TRBV6-1 and TRBJ1-1, with a tentative D call TRBD1 (6 bases). V was shortened by 1 base and J by 2 bases, with 11 bases between the two germline ends. CDR1 and CDR2 from the germline V gene are MNHNS and SASEGT. The CDR3 has 15 residues.

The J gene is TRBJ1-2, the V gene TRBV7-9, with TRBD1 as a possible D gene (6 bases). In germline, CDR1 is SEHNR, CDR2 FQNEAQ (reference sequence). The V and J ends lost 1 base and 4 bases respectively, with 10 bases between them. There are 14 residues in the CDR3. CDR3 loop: CASSLGQELYGYTF. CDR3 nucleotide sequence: TGTGCCAGCAGCTTAGGACAGGAACTCTATGGCTACACCTTC.

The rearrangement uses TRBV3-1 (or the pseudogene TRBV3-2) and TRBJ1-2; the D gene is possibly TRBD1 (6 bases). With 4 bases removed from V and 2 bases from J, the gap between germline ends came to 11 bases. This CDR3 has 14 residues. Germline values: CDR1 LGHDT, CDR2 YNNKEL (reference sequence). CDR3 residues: CASSRIGQNYGYTF. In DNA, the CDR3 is TGTGCCAGCAGCCGAATAGGACAGAACTATGGCTACACCTTC.

The DNA for the CDR3 is TGTGCCAGCAGCAGCGGGGGTTGGTACCAAGAGACCCAGTACTTC. This sequence encodes CASSSGGWYQETQYF. This sequence joins TRBV9 and TRBJ2-5; 8 bases line up with TRBD2. The V gene's germline CDR1 is SGDLS and CDR2 YYNGEE. The CDR3 covers 15 residues. V dropped 4 bases and J dropped 0; count of bases not matched to a gene: 5.

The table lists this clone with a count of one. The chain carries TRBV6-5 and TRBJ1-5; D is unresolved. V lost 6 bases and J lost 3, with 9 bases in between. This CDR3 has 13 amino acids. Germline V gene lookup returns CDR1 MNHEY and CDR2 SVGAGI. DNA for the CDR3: TGTGCCAGCAGGGCCGTGAACAATCAGCCCCAGCATTTT. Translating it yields CASRAVNNQPQHF.

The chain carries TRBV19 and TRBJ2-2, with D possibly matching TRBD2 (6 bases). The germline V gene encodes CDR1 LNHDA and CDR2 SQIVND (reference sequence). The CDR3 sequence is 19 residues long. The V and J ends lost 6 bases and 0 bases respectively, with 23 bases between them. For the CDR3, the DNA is TGTGCCAGTAGGGCCATAGGTAGGGCGCGGGGCCCGAACACCGGGGAGCTGTTTTTT. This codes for CASRAIGRARGPNTGELFF.

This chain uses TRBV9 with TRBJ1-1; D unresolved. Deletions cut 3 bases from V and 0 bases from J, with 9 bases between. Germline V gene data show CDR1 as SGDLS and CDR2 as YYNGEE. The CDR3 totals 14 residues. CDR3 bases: TGTGCCAGCAGCGAAAGACTGATGAACACTGAAGCTTTCTTT. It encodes CASSERLMNTEAFF.

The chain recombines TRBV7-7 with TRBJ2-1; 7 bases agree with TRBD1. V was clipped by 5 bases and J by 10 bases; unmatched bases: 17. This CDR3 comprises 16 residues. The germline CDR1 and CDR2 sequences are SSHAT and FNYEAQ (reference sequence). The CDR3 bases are TGTGCCAGCAGCACGAATGACGGGACAGCTCTCCGGGAGCAGTTCTTC. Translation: CASSTNDGTALREQFF.

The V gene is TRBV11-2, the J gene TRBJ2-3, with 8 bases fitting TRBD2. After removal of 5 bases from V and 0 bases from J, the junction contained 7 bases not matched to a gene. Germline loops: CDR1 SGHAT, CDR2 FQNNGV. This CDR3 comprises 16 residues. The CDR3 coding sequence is TGTGCCAGCAGCCGATCGGGGGGGTTTAGCACAGATACGCAGTATTTT. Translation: CASSRSGGFSTDTQYF.

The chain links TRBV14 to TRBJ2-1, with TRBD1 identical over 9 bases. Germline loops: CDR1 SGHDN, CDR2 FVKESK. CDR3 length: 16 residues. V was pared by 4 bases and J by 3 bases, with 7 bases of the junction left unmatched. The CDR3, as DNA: TGTGCCAGCAGCCGTCCCGGGACAGGGTTCTACAATGAGCAGTTCTTC. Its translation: CASSRPGTGFYNEQFF.

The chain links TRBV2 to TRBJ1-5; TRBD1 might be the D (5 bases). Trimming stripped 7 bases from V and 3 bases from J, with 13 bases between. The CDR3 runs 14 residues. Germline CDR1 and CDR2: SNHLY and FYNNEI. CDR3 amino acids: CASNMEQANQPQHF. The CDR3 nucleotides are TGTGCCAGCAATATGGAACAGGCCAATCAGCCCCAGCATTTT.

The CDR3: CASSLGGSGYTF. The CDR3 DNA is TGCGCCAGCAGCCTGGGGGGCAGTGGCTACACCTTC. The chain employs TRBV5-1 and TRBJ1-2, with TRBD1 as a possible D gene (6 bases). Germline loops: CDR1 SGHRS, CDR2 YFSETQ. V lost 4 bases and J lost 7, with 11 bases in between. CDR3 length: 12 residues.

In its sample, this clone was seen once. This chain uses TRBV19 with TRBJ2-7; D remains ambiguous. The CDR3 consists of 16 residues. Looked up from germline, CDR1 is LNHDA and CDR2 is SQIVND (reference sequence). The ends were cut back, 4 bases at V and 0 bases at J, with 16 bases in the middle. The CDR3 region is CASSRHPGISSYEQYF. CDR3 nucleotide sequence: TGTGCCAGTAGTAGACACCCCGGAATCAGCTCCTACGAGCAGTACTTC.

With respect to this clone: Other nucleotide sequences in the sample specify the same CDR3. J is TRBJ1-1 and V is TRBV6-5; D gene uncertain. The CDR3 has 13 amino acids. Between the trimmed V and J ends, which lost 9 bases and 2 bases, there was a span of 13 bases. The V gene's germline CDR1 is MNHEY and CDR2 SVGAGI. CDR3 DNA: TGTGCCAGTTCAGTGACAAGTAACACTGAAGCTTTCTTT. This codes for CASSVTSNTEAFF.

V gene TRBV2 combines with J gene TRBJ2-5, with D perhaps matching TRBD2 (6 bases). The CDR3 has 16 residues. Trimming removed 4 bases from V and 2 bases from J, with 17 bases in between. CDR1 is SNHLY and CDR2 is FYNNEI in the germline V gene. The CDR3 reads CASSVGGNVLQETQYF. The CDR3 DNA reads TGTGCCAGCAGTGTGGGGGGAAACGTTCTACAAGAGACCCAGTACTTC.

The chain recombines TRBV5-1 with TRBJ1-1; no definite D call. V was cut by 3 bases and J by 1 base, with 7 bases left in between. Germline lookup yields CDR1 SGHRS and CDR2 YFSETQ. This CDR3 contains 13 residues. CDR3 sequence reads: CASSSRSNTEAFF. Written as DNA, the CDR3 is TGCGCCAGCAGCTCCCGGTCGAACACTGAAGCTTTCTTT. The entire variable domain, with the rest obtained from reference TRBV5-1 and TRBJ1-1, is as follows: KAGVTQTPRYLIKTRGQQVTLSCSPISGHRSVSWYQQTPGQGLQFLFEYFSETQRNKGNFPGRFSGRQFSNSRSEMNVSTLELGDSALYLCASSSRSNTEAFFGQGTRLTVV.

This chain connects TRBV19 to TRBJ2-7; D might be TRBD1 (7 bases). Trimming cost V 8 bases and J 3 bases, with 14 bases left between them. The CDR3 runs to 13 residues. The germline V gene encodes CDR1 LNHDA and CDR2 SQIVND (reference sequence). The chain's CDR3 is CASGGRGVYEQYF. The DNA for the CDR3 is TGTGCCAGTGGCGGCAGGGGGGTCTACGAGCAGTACTTC.

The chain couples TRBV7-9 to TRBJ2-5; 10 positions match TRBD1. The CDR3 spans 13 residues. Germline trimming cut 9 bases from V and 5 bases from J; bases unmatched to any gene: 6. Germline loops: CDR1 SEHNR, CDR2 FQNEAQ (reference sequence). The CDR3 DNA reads TGTGCCAGTCGACAGGGGGCCGTCGAGACCCAGTACTTC. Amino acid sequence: CASRQGAVETQYF.

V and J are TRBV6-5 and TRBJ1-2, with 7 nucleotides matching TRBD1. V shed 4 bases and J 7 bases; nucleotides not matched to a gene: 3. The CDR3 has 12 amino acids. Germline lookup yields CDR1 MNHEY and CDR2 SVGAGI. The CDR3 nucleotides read TGTGCCAGCAGTTCGACAGGGTTTGGCTACACCTTC. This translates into CASSSTGFGYTF.